The entry below describes one T cell receptor (beta chain). Its antigen is as yet unknown. Repertoires were generated with immunoSEQ multiplex PCR, while TCRdb's copy carries only in-frame clones and drops some. Here the sample spans about 150,000 clones, approximately 86% being singletons. The sample originates from a study of cytomegalovirus exposure and HLA in healthy donors. Study-level points and caveats: That first-cohort TCR clusters tended to co-occur in the roughly 130 validation repertoires was found in a later analysis. Researchers counted approximately 160 TCR beta chains as cytomegalovirus-associated. It was reportedly the case that the classifier diagnosed cytomegalovirus status with high specificity and sensitivity. Researchers reported that a few CMV-associated chains were confirmed in vitro as CMV antigen-specific.

The receptor's source is a man between 18 and 29 years old in good health and CMV-seropositive. Material: PBMCs.

DNA of the CDR3: TGTGCCTGGAGTGTGAACCCTCCGGGCGCGGGGGATAATGAGCAGTTCTTC. Its protein product is CAWSVNPPGAGDNEQFF. The rearrangement uses TRBV30 and TRBJ2-1, with 7 nucleotides matching TRBD2. The J segment lost 7 bases and the V segment lost 0 bases, leaving 15 bases of the junction unmatched. The CDR3 loop spans 17 amino acids. Germline V CDR1 and CDR2: GTSNPN, SVGIG (reference sequence).